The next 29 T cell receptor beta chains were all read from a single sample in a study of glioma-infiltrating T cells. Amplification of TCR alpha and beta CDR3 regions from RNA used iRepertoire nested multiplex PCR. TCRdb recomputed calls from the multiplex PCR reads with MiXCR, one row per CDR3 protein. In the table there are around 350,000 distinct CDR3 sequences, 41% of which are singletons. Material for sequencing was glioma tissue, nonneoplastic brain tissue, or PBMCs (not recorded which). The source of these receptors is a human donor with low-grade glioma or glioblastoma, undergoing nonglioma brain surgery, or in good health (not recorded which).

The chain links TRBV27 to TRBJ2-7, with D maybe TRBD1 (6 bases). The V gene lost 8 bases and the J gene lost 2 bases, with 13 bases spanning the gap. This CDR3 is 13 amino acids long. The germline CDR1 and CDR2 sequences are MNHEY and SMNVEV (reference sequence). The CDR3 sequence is CASGRDTTYEQYF. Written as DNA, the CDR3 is TGTGCCAGCGGCCGGGACACCACCTACGAGCAGTACTTC.

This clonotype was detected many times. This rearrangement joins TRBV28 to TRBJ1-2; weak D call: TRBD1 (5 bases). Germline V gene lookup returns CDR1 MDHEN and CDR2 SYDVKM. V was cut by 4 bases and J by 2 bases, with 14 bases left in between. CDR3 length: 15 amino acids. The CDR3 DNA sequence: TGTGCCAGCAGTTCCCGGGGACGGTTAAACTATGGCTACACCTTC. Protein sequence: CASSSRGRLNYGYTF.

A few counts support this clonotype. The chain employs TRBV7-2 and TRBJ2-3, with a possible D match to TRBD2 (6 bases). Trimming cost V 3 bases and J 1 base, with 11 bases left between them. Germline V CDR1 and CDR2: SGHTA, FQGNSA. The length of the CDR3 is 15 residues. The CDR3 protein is CASSLAGLGTDTQYF. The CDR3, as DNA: TGTGCCAGCAGCTTGGCGGGGCTCGGCACAGATACGCAGTATTTT.

The CDR3 loop reads CASRWTGNTEAFF. CDR3 sequence (DNA): TGTGCCAGCAGATGGACAGGGAACACTGAAGCTTTCTTT. This chain uses TRBV12-3 or TRBV12-4 with TRBJ1-1; 7 bases map to TRBD1. The CDR3 sequence is 13 residues long. With 6 bases clipped from V and 1 base from J, the junction kept 2 bases outside the gene matches.

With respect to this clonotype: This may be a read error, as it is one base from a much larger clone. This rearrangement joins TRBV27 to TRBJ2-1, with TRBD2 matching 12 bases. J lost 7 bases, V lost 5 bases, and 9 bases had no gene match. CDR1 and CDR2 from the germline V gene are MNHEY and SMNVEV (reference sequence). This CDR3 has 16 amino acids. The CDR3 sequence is CASSLQTSGSSNEQFF. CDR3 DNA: TGTGCCAGCAGTCTACAGACTAGCGGGAGTAGTAATGAGCAGTTCTTC.

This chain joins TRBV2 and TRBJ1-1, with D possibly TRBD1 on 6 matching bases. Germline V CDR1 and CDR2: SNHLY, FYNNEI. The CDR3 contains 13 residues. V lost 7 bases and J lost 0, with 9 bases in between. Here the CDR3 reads CASTRGLNTEAFF. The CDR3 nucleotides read TGTGCCAGCACCCGGGGGCTGAACACTGAAGCTTTCTTT.

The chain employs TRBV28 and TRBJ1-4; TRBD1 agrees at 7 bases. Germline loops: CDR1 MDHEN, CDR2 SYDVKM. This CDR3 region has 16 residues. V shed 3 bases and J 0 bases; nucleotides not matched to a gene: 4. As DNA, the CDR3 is TGTGCCAGCAGTTTCTCTACAGGGGCAACTAATGAAAAACTGTTTTTT. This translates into CASSFSTGATNEKLFF.

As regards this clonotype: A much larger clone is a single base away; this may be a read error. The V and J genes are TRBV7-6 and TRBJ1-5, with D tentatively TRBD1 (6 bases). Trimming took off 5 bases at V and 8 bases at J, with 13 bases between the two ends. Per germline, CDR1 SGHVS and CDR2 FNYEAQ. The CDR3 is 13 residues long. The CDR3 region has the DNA TGTGCCAGCAGCGAACAGGGTTTTAAGCCCCAGCATTTT. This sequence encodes CASSEQGFKPQHF. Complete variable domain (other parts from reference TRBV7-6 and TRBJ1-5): GAGVSQSPRYKVTKRGQDVALRCDPISGHVSLYWYRQALGQGPEFLTYFNYEAQQDKSGLPNDRFSAERPEGSISTLTIQRTEQRDSAMYRCASSEQGFKPQHFGDGTRLSIL.

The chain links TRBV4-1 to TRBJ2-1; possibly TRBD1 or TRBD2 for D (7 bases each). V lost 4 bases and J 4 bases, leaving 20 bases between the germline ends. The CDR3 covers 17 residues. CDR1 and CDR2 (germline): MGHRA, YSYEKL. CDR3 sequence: CASSPRGGGSPYNEQFF. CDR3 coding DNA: TGCGCCAGCAGCCCGCGAGGGGGCGGGAGCCCTTACAATGAGCAGTTCTTC.

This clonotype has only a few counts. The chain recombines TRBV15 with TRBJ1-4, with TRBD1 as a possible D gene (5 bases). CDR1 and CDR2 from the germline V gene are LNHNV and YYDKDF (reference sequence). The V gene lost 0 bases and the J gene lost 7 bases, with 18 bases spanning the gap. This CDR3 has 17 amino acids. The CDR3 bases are TGTGCCACCAGCAGAGAGGGGGATAACCACTCCGGTGAAAAACTGTTTTTT. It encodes CATSREGDNHSGEKLFF.

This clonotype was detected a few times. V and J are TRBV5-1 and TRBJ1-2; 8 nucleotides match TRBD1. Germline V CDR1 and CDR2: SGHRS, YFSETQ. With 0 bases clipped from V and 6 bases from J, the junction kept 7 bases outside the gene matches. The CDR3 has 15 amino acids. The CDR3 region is CASSLAPGQGNGYTF. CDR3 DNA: TGCGCCAGCAGCTTGGCTCCCGGACAGGGAAATGGCTACACCTTC.

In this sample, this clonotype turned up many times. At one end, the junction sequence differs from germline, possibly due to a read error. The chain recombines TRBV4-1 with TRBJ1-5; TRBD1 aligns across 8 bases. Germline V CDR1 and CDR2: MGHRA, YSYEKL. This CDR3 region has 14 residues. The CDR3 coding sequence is TGTGCCAGCAGTCATGGACAGGGCGGTCAGCCCCAGCATTTT. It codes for CASSHGQGGQPQHF.

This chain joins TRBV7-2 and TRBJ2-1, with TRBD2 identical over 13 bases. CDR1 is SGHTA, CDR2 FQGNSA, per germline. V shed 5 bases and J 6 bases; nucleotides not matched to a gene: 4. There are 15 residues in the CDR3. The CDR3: CASSILAGGPNEQFF. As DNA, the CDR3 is TGTGCCAGCAGCATACTAGCGGGAGGGCCCAATGAGCAGTTCTTC. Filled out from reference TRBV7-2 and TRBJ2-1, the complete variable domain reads GAGVSQSPSNKVTEKGKDVELRCDPISGHTALYWYRQSLGQGLEFLIYFQGNSAPDKSGLPSDRFSAERTGGSVSTLTIQRTQQEDSAVYLCASSILAGGPNEQFFGPGTRLTVL.

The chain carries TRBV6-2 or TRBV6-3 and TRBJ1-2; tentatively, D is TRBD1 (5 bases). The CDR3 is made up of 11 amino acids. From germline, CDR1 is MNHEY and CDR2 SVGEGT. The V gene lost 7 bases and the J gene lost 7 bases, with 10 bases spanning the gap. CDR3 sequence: CASTQGLGYTF. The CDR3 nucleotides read TGTGCCAGCACCCAGGGCCTTGGCTACACCTTC.

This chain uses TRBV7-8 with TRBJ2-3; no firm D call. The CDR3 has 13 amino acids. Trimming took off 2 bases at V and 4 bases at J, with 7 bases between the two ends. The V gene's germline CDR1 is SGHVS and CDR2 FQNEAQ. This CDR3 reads CASSLSWPDTQYF. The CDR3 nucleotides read TGTGCCAGCAGCTTAAGTTGGCCAGATACGCAGTATTTT.

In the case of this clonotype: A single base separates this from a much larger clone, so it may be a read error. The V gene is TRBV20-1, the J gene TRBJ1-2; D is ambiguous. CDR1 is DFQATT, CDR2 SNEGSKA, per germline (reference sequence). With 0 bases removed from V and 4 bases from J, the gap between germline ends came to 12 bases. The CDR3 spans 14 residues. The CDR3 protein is CSARDTRMGYGYTF. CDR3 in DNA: TGCAGTGCTAGAGACACCAGGATGGGCTATGGCTACACCTTC.

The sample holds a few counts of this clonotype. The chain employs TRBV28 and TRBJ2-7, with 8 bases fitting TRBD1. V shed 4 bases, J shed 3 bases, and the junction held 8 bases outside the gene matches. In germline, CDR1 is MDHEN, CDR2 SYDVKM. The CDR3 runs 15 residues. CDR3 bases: TGTGCCAGCAGTTACTCGCCGGACAGGGACTACGAGCAGTACTTC. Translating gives CASSYSPDRDYEQYF. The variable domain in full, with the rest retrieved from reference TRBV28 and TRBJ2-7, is DVKVTQSSRYLVKRTGEKVFLECVQDMDHENMFWYRQDPGLGLRLIYFSYDVKMKEKGDIPEGYSVSREKKERFSLILESASTNQTSMYLCASSYSPDRDYEQYFGPGTRLTVT.

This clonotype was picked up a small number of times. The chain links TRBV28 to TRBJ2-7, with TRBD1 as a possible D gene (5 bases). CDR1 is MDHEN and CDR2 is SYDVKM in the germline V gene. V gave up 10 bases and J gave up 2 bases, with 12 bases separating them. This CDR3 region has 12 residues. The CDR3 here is CATTGEPYEQYF. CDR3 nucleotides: TGTGCCACCACAGGAGAACCCTACGAGCAGTACTTC.

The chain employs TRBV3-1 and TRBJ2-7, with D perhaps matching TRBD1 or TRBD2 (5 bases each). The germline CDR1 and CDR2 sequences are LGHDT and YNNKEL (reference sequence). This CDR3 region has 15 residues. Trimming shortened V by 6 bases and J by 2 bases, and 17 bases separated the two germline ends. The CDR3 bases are TGTGCCAGCAGTCGAGGGGCCAGGCCTCCCTACGAGCAGTACTTC. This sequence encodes CASSRGARPPYEQYF.

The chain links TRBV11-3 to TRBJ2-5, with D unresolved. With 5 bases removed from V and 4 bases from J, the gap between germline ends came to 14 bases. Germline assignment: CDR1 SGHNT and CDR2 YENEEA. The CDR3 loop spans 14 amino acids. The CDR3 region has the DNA TGTGCCAGCAGCCCCATGGGATCTGCAGAGACCCAGTACTTC. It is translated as CASSPMGSAETQYF.

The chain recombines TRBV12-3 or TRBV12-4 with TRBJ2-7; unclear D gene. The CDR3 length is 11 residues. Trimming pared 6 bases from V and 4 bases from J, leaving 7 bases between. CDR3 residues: CASRDQYEQYF. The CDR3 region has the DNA TGTGCCAGCAGAGACCAATACGAGCAGTACTTC.

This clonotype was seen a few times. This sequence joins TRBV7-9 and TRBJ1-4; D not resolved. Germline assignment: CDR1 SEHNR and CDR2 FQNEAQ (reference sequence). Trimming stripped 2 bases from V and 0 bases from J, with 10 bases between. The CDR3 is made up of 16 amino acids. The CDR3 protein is CASSLLSGSTNEKLFF. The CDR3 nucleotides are TGTGCCAGCAGCTTACTTTCGGGGTCAACTAATGAAAAACTGTTTTTT.

The CDR3 region is CASTQMVLAGVNEQYF. The CDR3 bases are TGTGCCAGCACCCAAATGGTACTAGCGGGAGTTAACGAGCAGTACTTC. The rearrangement joins TRBV6-1 to TRBJ2-7; 11 nucleotides line up with TRBD2. V lost 7 bases and J lost 5; bases outside the gene matches: 13. The germline V gene encodes CDR1 MNHNS and CDR2 SASEGT. This CDR3 spans 16 amino acids.

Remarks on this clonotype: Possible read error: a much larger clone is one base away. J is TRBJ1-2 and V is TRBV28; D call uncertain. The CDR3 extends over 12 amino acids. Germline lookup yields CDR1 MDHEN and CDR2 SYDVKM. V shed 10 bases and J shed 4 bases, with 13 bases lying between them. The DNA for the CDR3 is TGTGCCACCTGGGAGGCTGTCTATGGCTACACCTTC. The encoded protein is CATWEAVYGYTF.

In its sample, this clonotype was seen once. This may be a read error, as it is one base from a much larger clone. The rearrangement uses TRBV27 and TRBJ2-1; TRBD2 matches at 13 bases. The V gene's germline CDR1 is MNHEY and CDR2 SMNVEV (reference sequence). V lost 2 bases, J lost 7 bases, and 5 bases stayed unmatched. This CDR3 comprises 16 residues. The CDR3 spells CASSLLRTSGSNEQFF. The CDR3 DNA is TGTGCCAGCAGTTTACTCAGGACTAGCGGGAGTAATGAGCAGTTCTTC.

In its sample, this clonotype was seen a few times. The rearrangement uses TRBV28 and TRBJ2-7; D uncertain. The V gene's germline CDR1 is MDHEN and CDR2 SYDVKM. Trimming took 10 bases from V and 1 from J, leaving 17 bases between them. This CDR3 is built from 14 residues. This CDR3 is CATGPDAPSYEQYF. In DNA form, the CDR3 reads TGTGCCACCGGCCCAGATGCCCCGTCCTACGAGCAGTACTTC.

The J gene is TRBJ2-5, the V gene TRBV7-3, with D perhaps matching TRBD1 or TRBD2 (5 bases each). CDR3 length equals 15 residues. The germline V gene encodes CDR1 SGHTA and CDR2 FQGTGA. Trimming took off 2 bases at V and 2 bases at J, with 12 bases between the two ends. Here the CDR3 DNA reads TGTGCCAGCAGCTTAGGGGACGGCTGGCAAGAGACCCAGTACTTC. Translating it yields CASSLGDGWQETQYF.

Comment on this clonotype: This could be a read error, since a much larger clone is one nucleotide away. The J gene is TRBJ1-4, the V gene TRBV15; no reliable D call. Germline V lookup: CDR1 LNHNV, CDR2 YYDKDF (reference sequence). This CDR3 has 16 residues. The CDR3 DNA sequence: TGTGCCACCAGCAGAGATCTTAGAACAGCTAATAAAAAACTGTTTTTT. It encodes CATSRDLRTANKKLFF.

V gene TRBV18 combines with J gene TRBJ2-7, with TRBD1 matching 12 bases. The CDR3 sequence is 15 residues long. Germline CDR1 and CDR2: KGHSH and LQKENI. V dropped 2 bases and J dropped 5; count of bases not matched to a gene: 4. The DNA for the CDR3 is TGTGCCAGCTCACCAGGCGGGACAGGGGGCAACGAGCAGTACTTC. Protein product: CASSPGGTGGNEQYF.